The sequence of this T cell receptor beta chain was determined in a study of cytomegalovirus exposure and HLA in healthy donors (TCRdb year 2017). About the investigation overall: An earlier analysis of 550 to 700 of the donors reported about 250 Gb of sequence data and roughly 100 million unique TCR beta sequences from about 179 million T cells. About 300 gigabases of sequencing data and some 85 million unique TCR sequences were included in an early release covering around 650 HLA-typed donors. The study used immunosequencing to profile the T cell repertoires of 670 or so subjects and linked those repertoires to cytomegalovirus serostatus. Every repertoire in the discovery cohort had been generated on one and the same sequencing platform. Of the roughly 400 genotyped donors, 65% to 90% fell in the genetic ancestry cluster associated with self-reported Caucasian donors. In a later genetic analysis, genome-wide SNP genotypes for about 60% of the 666 donors were used, and that subset was treated as a discovery cohort. Donor age, sex, ethnicity and CMV serostatus were compiled alongside the repertoire data. Rather than drawing on any new phenotypic data, the later analysis identified candidate immune exposures from TCR beta sequences and the way those sequences occurred across donors. The number of donors typed differed by locus, with 629-630 for A, B, C, DRB1 and DQB1, more than 500 for DQA1, about 610 for DPA1, and 472 for DPB1. To predict cytomegalovirus infection status, the study brought together high-throughput TCR immunosequencing, statistical association of individual TCRs with disease status, and machine learning. A separate validation cohort of over a hundred different subjects was used in addition to the 666-subject first cohort. Across 300 to 500 genotyped donors of the cohort, an average of approximately 200,000 unique TCR beta nucleotide sequences per donor were sequenced, and roughly 20% of those sequences were non-productive. In an earlier analysis of roughly 580 of the donors, high-throughput TCR beta sequencing was used to judge whether each TCR beta V gene segment behaved as functional or pseudogenic. To study patterns of TCR occurrence, a later analysis re-analyzed previously published TCR beta repertoires from several hundred donors and added high-resolution HLA genotyping. The study was designed to test whether signatures of past pathogen exposure could be identified by cataloging public T cell receptors. Four or five DR-DQ haplotypes were handled as single units for association and clustering because linkage in the cohort was strong. Class I and class II HLA loci were covered by the typing at four-digit resolution. Here is what the overall study found, with its caveats: Because counts were too low, roughly 18 rarely observed V segments, including chromosome 9 orphons, were left out of the earlier analysis of approximately 580 of the donors. A later analysis reported that several top co-occurrence clusters appeared linked to parvovirus B19, influenza, CMV and Epstein-Barr virus. Some IMGT-functional V segments, including TRBV6-2 and TRBV6-3, could not be distinguished by the 87-base-pair reads and were therefore excluded. Specific HLA alleles were associated with 15,000 to 20,000 TCR beta sequences at a false discovery rate of 0.05 in a later analysis. Immune exposure information for the cohort was limited to CMV serostatus. Linkage disequilibrium might explain the correlated functional status among segregating V segments, but an unknown experimental factor could not be ruled out. An association between a missense DCLRE1C variant and V-gene and J-gene trimming of TCR beta chains was found in a later genetic analysis and replicated in an independent cohort. In a later analysis, TCR association rates were found to vary across HLA loci, with the most associated TCRs seen for DRB1 alleles and the fewest for HLA-C alleles. According to the authors, the approach could potentially be generalized to other disease states and immunological phenotypes. In this cohort, only TCR beta chains were sequenced, and detectable features were limited by the absence of alpha or paired-chain data. Across donors, most TCR sequences were observed very rarely, whereas some public TCRs were present in many individuals. Presence/absence analyses assumed roughly uniform sequencing depth across donors, an assumption that may not hold. Strong co-occurrence of HLA alleles, especially DR and DQ, made assigning TCR associations to individual alleles difficult. Most CMV-associated TCR beta chains appeared to be HLA-restricted in a later analysis, and the HLA associations seemed to be driven largely by CMV exposure. A further reported finding was that TCR beta sequences accurately predicted the HLA-A and HLA-B alleles for most subjects in the first cohort. A cluster of highly shared sequence variants was judged likely to represent a technical artifact of the sequencing pipeline. Compared with the 666-donor mean, donors in an Asian-associated ancestry cluster had fewer N-insertions in productive TCRs, according to a later genetic analysis. In an earlier analysis of about 600 of the donors, most TCR beta V segments appeared in productive rearrangements about 87% or about 30% of the time, broadly matching IMGT annotations. The classifier was reported to diagnose cytomegalovirus status with high specificity and sensitivity in both the original cohort and the validation cohort. In a later analysis, HLA-associated TCR beta chains showed more clonal expansion and lower generation probabilities than non-associated chains that were equally common. In the study, approximately 160 TCR beta chains were listed as associated with cytomegalovirus. Because HLA typing was unavailable for some donors at each locus, only the typed subset was used in association tests. A few of the identified cytomegalovirus-associated TCR beta chains were confirmed in vitro to be specific for cytomegalovirus antigens.

Library construction relied on the immunoSEQ multiplex PCR assay. The multiplex PCR relied on a mix of 60 forward primers for TCR Vbeta segments and 13 reverse primers for TCR Jbeta segments. The CDR3 region of rearranged TCR beta genes was amplified from genomic DNA by a multiplex PCR assay. On the Illumina HiSeq System, the amplified TCR beta libraries were sequenced as 87-base-pair reads. On the authors' methods: A later analysis tallied approximately 87 million unique TCR beta chains across the approximately 670 repertoires, and some 12 million of those chains were shared by two or more donors. Raw reads were error-corrected and collapsed into unique sequences with a nearest-neighbor algorithm that merged closely related sequences to remove PCR and sequencing errors. CDR3 sequences were aligned to IMGT reference sequences to assign V, D and J gene segments. For a sequence to be retained, a match of at least six nucleotides to both a V gene segment and a J gene segment was required. A rearrangement was called productive if the CDR3 had no stop codons and remained in frame with V and J, and every other rearrangement was called non-productive. CDR3 was defined by IMGT convention, running from the second conserved V-encoded cysteine to the conserved J-encoded phenylalanine. Sequences without an unambiguous match to a single V gene segment were excluded from the earlier analysis of about 600 of the donors. An earlier analysis of fewer than 650 of the donors classified V segments as functional when productive rearrangements were above 56.7% and as segregating when the standard deviation between donors was above 5%. A statistical classification framework was built to diagnose cytomegalovirus status from the catalog of TCR beta chain sequences. V and J gene assignment, in a later analysis, came from comparing TCR nucleotide sequences with IMGT/GENE-DB human TR gene sequences. In a later analysis, CDR3 sequences and most-parsimonious VDJ recombination scenarios were assigned using the TCRdist pipeline. In a later analysis, each TCR beta chain was defined by its CDR3 amino acid sequence together with its V-gene family, and reads lacking a unique V-gene family were excluded. A later analysis removed 500 to 600 highly shared, low-generation-probability nucleotide sequences to deal with suspected cross-contamination and a sequencing artifact. In a later analysis, a clonal expansion index for each public chain was calculated from normalized within-repertoire ranks of inferred template counts. In a later analysis, generation probabilities were computed using a VDJ recombination model fitted to out-of-frame rearrangements, and the results were checked against IGoR. In a later analysis, hypergeometric tests were used to score TCR-TCR, TCR-HLA and TCR-CMV co-occurrence, with a repertoire-size bias correction applied to TCR pairs. False discovery rates were estimated in a later analysis by permuting HLA or CMV assignments 20 times. In a later analysis, co-occurring TCRs were grouped with DBSCAN, and TCRdist sequence similarity was added when clustering was performed within HLA-allele-positive subsets. For co-occurrence clustering, repertoires with fewer than 30,000 or more than 120,000 public chains were excluded, along with four to six repertoires with anomalous nucleotide sharing. Drawn from immuneACCESS, this table holds only the in-frame rearrangements with V and J called that TCRdb kept. Clones are partly lost; checked studies trace under half to an unresolved V gene and leave the rest unexplained. V and J calls and clone size follow that table, whereas D and trimming were derived from the DNA. Within this sample are about 120,000 clones, with over 75% of them counted one time only. 1.5% of the sample is held by the ten biggest clonotypes.

In total, over 600 healthy bone marrow donors made up the cohort. At the time of sampling, all cohort members were nominally healthy, though unrecorded immune exposures were likely present. The donor was CMV seronegative and belonged to the group of 352 seronegative cohort members. A peripheral blood sample was provided by each donor, and peripheral blood mononuclear cells were used for TCR beta sequencing. Genomic DNA was extracted from the blood cell samples with the Qiagen DNeasy Blood Extraction Kit. Concerning this clone: The antigen this receptor binds is unknown. No qualities accompany the bases; no much larger clone lies one base away.

V loses 2 bases, J loses 0 bases, and the germline ends lie 11 bases apart. The CDR3 starts with the cysteine, ends with the phenylalanine, and has 15 residues. Only the CDR3 DNA is retained, 45 bases long and in frame from the first base. The germline V gene sets CDR1 to MGHRA and CDR2 to YSYEKL. The receptor's source is a woman between 18 and 29 years old in good health and CMV-seronegative. The sequenced sample consisted of PBMCs. The chain was built from TRBV4-1 and TRBJ2-7, and TRBD2 may be the D gene, going by 6 matching bases. The CDR3 protein: CASSQSGGGSYEQYF. The DNA sequence is TGCGCCAGCAGCCAATCCGGGGGAGGCTCCTACGAGCAGTACTTC.